This entry describes one T cell receptor (beta chain). This sample was taken from a study of CD4 and CD8 cells across lung adenocarcinoma regions. Between the trimmed V and J ends, which lost 4 bases and 13 bases, there was a span of 28 bases. CDR3 length: 17 amino acids. Per the germline V gene, CDR1 is KGHDR and CDR2 is SFDVKD. Donors had localized lung adenocarcinoma, a non-small cell lung cancer. TCRdb recomputed calls from the PCR reads with MiXCR, one row per CDR3 protein. The sample has fewer than 10,000 distinct CDR3 sequences; about 59% are singletons. The chain has TRBV24-1 and TRBJ2-4, with D possibly matching TRBD2 (7 bases). Sequencing was carried out using CD8+ T cells from the center of a lung tumor. This receptor was obtained from a female donor with lung adenocarcinoma. The CD4 and CD8 labels of this study may be unreliable. As DNA, the CDR3 is TGTGCCACCAGTGAGGTGAGGGGGGGCCCAAGCCAAGAGACGCAGTACTTC. It yields the protein CATSEVRGGPSQETQYF.